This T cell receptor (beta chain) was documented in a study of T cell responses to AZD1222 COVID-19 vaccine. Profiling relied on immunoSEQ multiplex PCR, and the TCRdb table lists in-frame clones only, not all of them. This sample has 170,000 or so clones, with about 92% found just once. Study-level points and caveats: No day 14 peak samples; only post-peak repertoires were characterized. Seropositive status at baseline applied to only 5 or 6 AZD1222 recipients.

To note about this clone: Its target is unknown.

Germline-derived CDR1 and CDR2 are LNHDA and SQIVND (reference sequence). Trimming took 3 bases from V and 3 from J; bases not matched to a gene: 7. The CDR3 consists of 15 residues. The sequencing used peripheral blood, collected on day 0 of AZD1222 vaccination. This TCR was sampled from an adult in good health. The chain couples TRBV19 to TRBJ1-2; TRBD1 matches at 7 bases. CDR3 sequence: CASSIVGGFYYGYTF. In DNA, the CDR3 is TGTGCCAGTAGTATCGTAGGGGGCTTCTACTATGGCTACACCTTC.